This passage covers 21 T cell receptor beta chains from one sample sequenced in a study of T cells in tuberculosis. Using immunoSEQ multiplex PCR, the repertoire was profiled, and TCRdb retains in-frame clones only, with some absent. The sample carries around 39,000 clones, about 94% recorded once. The specimen was PBMCs. These receptors came from a donor aged 10-35 years with latent tuberculosis or without tuberculosis infection.

This rearrangement joins TRBV9 to TRBJ2-3; 9 nucleotides match TRBD2. The CDR3 extends over 15 amino acids. Per the germline V gene, CDR1 is SGDLS and CDR2 is YYNGEE. The V segment lost 2 bases and the J segment 0 bases; nucleotides outside the gene matches: 1. CDR3 loop: CASSVSGGSTDTQYF. Written as DNA, the CDR3 is TGTGCCAGCAGCGTTAGCGGGGGCAGCACAGATACGCAGTATTTT. The full variable domain, its missing parts supplied by reference TRBV9 and TRBJ2-3, is DSGVTQTPKHLITATGQRVTLRCSPRSGDLSVYWYQQSLDQGLQFLIQYYNGEERAKGNILERFSAQQFPDLHSELNLSSLELGDSALYFCASSVSGGSTDTQYFGPGTRLTVL.

The genes are TRBV7-2 and TRBJ2-1, with D possibly matching TRBD1 (5 bases). Germline V gene lookup returns CDR1 SGHTA and CDR2 FQGNSA. V was pared by 1 base and J by 6 bases, with 19 bases between. The CDR3 covers 17 residues. CDR3 coding DNA: TGTGCCAGCAGCTTAGGCCCCAATACTCGCAGGGCCAATGAGCAGTTCTTC. The encoded protein is CASSLGPNTRRANEQFF.

The J gene is TRBJ1-6, the V gene TRBV5-1; 9 bases fit TRBD1. Per germline, CDR1 SGHRS and CDR2 YFSETQ. V lost 4 bases to trimming and J lost 7 bases; unmatched junction nucleotides: 6. The CDR3 spans 15 residues. CDR3 DNA: TGCGCCAGCAGCGCAACCGGGACAGGGAATTCACCCCTCCACTTT. This translates into CASSATGTGNSPLHF.

This clone was picked up one time. CDR3 bases: TGTGCCATCAGTGAGGACAGGGGATTCCCCTACGAGCAGTACTTC. Translation gives CAISEDRGFPYEQYF. The rearrangement links TRBV10-3 to TRBJ2-7; 8 bases match TRBD1. The CDR3 length is 15 residues. Germline V gives CDR1 ENHRY, CDR2 SYGVKD. The V gene end was trimmed by 2 bases and the J gene end by 2 bases; junction bases not matched to a gene: 5.

This rearrangement joins TRBV5-6 to TRBJ2-7; 10 bases match TRBD2. Germline lookup yields CDR1 SGHDT and CDR2 YYEEEE. Germline trimming cut 3 bases from V and 7 bases from J; bases unmatched to any gene: 13. This CDR3 region has 16 residues. The CDR3 loop is CASSSGLAATRPEQYF. The CDR3 DNA reads TGTGCCAGCAGCTCCGGACTAGCGGCTACCCGACCGGAGCAGTACTTC.

The CDR3 region is CASSMDSRSGNTIYF. The CDR3 coding sequence is TGTGCCAGTAGCATGGACAGCCGCTCTGGAAACACCATATATTTT. The chain recombines TRBV19 with TRBJ1-3, with D possibly matching TRBD1 (6 bases). The length of the CDR3 is 15 residues. Trimming stripped 6 bases from V and 0 bases from J, with 12 bases between. The germline V gene encodes CDR1 LNHDA and CDR2 SQIVND (reference sequence).

The V gene is TRBV5-4, the J gene TRBJ1-5; tentatively, D is TRBD1 (5 bases). This CDR3 is 18 amino acids long. Between the trimmed V and J ends, which lost 2 bases and 0 bases, there was a span of 18 bases. Germline values: CDR1 SGHNT, CDR2 YYREEE (reference sequence). CDR3 DNA: TGTGCCAGCAGCTTTAGCCAGGGCCCAACTAATAGCAATCAGCCCCAGCATTTT. The encoded protein is CASSFSQGPTNSNQPQHF.

This chain links TRBV5-6 with TRBJ1-4; D not resolved. Germline V gene sequence: CDR1 SGHDT, CDR2 YYEEEE. This CDR3 spans 12 amino acids. Trimming took 0 bases from V and 8 from J, leaving 5 bases between them. This chain's CDR3 is CASSLAGEKLFF. CDR3 DNA: TGTGCCAGCAGCTTGGCGGGGGAAAAACTGTTTTTT.

V and J are TRBV11-2 and TRBJ2-5; TRBD1 might be the D (5 bases). The length of the CDR3 is 15 residues. The V gene lost 1 base and the J gene lost 5 bases, with 14 bases spanning the gap. Germline loops: CDR1 SGHAT, CDR2 FQNNGV. The CDR3 spells CASSLAGQFSETQYF. The CDR3 coding sequence is TGTGCCAGCAGCTTAGCAGGGCAGTTTTCGGAGACCCAGTACTTC.

This clone was detected only once. The same CDR3 also results from other DNA sequences found in this sample. The chain is built from TRBV6-5 and TRBJ1-2; D is uncertain. The CDR3 contains 16 residues. CDR1 MNHEY and CDR2 SVGAGI come from the germline V gene. V lost 0 bases and J 8 bases, leaving 19 bases between the germline ends. The chain's CDR3 is CASSYSLTGMVAGYTF. The CDR3 DNA follows: TGTGCCAGCAGTTACTCGCTAACGGGAATGGTGGCAGGCTACACCTTC.

The genes are TRBV2 and TRBJ2-6; 8 positions agree with TRBD1. CDR3 length equals 16 residues. With 6 bases clipped from V and 3 bases from J, the junction kept 7 bases outside the gene matches. CDR1 SNHLY and CDR2 FYNNEI come from the germline V gene. CDR3 loop: CASSVTGVHGANVLTF. The CDR3 DNA is TGTGCCAGCAGCGTGACAGGGGTTCATGGGGCCAACGTCCTGACTTTC.

This clone showed up just once. This chain joins TRBV30 and TRBJ2-1; TRBD2 is a possible D gene (6 bases). Germline loops: CDR1 GTSNPN, CDR2 SVGIG (reference sequence). The CDR3 is 11 residues long. The ends were cut back, 0 bases at V and 12 bases at J, with 9 bases in the middle. CDR3 region: CAWSVGGVQFF. The CDR3 nucleotides read TGTGCCTGGAGTGTAGGCGGGGTGCAGTTCTTC.

The chain is built from TRBV5-1 and TRBJ2-7, with unresolved D. Germline V gene data show CDR1 as SGHRS and CDR2 as YFSETQ. The CDR3 spans 12 residues. V lost 0 bases and J 6 bases, leaving 7 bases between the germline ends. The CDR3 is CASSLGGSEQYF. The CDR3 DNA reads as TGCGCCAGCAGCTTGGGCGGCAGCGAGCAGTACTTC.

This chain connects TRBV13 to TRBJ1-4; perhaps TRBD1 as D (6 bases). The V end lost 4 bases, the J end lost 6 bases, and 9 bases lay between the germline ends. The CDR3 runs 13 residues. Germline V gene data show CDR1 as PRHDT and CDR2 as FYEKMQ (reference sequence). CDR3 nucleotide sequence: TGTGCCAGCAGCTCCCGACAGGATGAAAAACTGTTTTTT. It translates to CASSSRQDEKLFF.

A single count supports this clone. The V call is TRBV27, the J call TRBJ1-2; D unclear. With 6 bases removed from V and 0 bases from J, the gap between germline ends came to 5 bases. The CDR3 length is 12 residues. From germline, CDR1 is MNHEY and CDR2 SMNVEV (reference sequence). The CDR3 DNA is TGTGCCAGCAGGACTACTAACTATGGCTACACCTTC. This sequence encodes CASRTTNYGYTF.

This clone has just one count. The V call is TRBV7-9, the J call TRBJ1-4; 7 positions match TRBD1. Germline loops: CDR1 SEHNR, CDR2 FQNEAQ (reference sequence). The CDR3 has 14 amino acids. The J segment lost 2 bases and the V segment lost 5 bases, leaving 2 bases of the junction unmatched. CDR3 nucleotide sequence: TGTGCCAGCAGCCTCAGGGGGACTAATGAAAAACTGTTTTTT. This encodes CASSLRGTNEKLFF.

This clone was found a few times. The chain links TRBV6-1 to TRBJ1-6, with D hard to call. This CDR3 comprises 15 residues. Germline V CDR1 and CDR2: MNHNS, SASEGT. Trimming removed 6 bases from V and 0 bases from J, with 9 bases in between. DNA for the CDR3: TGTGCCAGCAGGGACTATAGCTCCTATAATTCACCCCTCCACTTT. This translates into CASRDYSSYNSPLHF.

This chain joins TRBV21-1 and TRBJ1-5; the D segment call TRBD1 is taken from the table without a DNA check. TRBV21-1 is designated a pseudogene. There are 15 residues in the CDR3. The CDR3 protein is CASSRQDRGNQPQHF. The CDR3 DNA reads as TGTGCCAGCAGCCGTCAAGACAGGGGAAATCAGCCCCAGCATTTT.

The chain combines TRBV4-1 with TRBJ2-2; D is perhaps TRBD2 (5 bases). The germline V gene encodes CDR1 MGHRA and CDR2 YSYEKL. V lost 1 base and J lost 0, with 24 bases in between. The CDR3 runs 21 residues. CDR3 region: CASSQVRGFQLLVTNTGELFF. The CDR3 bases are TGCGCCAGCAGCCAAGTTAGAGGGTTTCAACTACTCGTCACGAACACCGGGGAGCTGTTTTTT.

This chain joins TRBV11-2 and TRBJ2-3; 12 bases agree with TRBD2. The V gene's germline CDR1 is SGHAT and CDR2 FQNNGV. The CDR3 consists of 16 residues. The V segment lost 4 bases and the J segment 5 bases; nucleotides outside the gene matches: 7. The CDR3 DNA is TGTGCCAGCAGCTCCTCTAGCGGGGGGGCCATAGATACGCAGTATTTT. It is translated as CASSSSSGGAIDTQYF.

This rearrangement joins TRBV6-5 to TRBJ1-1, with D maybe TRBD1 (6 bases). CDR3 size: 14 residues. Germline values: CDR1 MNHEY, CDR2 SVGAGI. V was trimmed by 6 bases and J by 10 bases, leaving 21 bases between them. The CDR3 reads CASSQTGDYAVAFF. In DNA form, the CDR3 reads TGTGCCAGCAGCCAGACAGGCGATTATGCTGTAGCTTTCTTT.